This T cell receptor (beta chain) was found in a study of vaccination effects on CD4 cells after COVID-19. Peptide-pool stimulation followed by sequencing identified expanded antigen-specific CD4+ clonotypes in the ViraFEST assay. Scientists isolated CD4+ T cells after a roughly ten-day culture period ended. All study participants received two doses of BNT162b2 or mRNA-1273 vaccine. This CDR3 is 18 amino acids long. V was pared by 3 bases and J by 5 bases, with 16 bases of the junction left unmatched. Germline V gives CDR1 SGHRS, CDR2 YFSETQ. Libraries were prepared by immunoSEQ multiplex PCR; TCRdb keeps only in-frame clonotypes and omits some of them. The profile covers roughly 30,000 clones, with approximately 71% appearing a single time and approximately 8.7% taken by the ten largest. This clone came up once. Its antigen is currently unknown.

V is TRBV5-1 and J is TRBJ2-5; TRBD2 agrees at 10 bases. The receptor comes from a human donor who received a COVID-19 vaccine. The sequencing here drew on CD4+ T cells from PBMCs cultured with HCoV-NL63 spike peptides, taken after COVID-19 vaccination. CDR3 bases: TGCGCCAGCAGCTCCCTCCCCGCGGCTAGCGGGAGTGGGGAGACCCAGTACTTC. This codes for CASSSLPAASGSGETQYF.